This entry concerns a single TCR beta chain. This sample was taken from a study of shared T cell receptors in the human thymus. Repertoires were generated with immunoSEQ multiplex PCR, while TCRdb's copy carries only in-frame clones and drops some. The data hold some 700,000 clones, with approximately 87% observed a single time. Germline V gives CDR1 SGHRS, CDR2 YFSETQ. This CDR3 is 15 amino acids long. J lost 2 bases, V lost 4 bases, and 7 bases had no gene match. A further study also used this sample, focusing on human thymus T cells. That paper states: Healthy Finnish infants undergoing corrective surgery for congenital heart defects were used as donors. The source of the thymus tissue was resections taken during corrective heart surgery. Repertoires from thymus and blood appeared to show biased V and J gene usage. The related literature has documented a marked overlap of thymic repertoires among unrelated individuals.

The TCR comes from a boy less than two years old with a congenital heart defect. The chain is built from TRBV5-1 and TRBJ2-3, with 7 bases fitting TRBD2. Input material: thymocytes. CDR3 sequence reads: CASSTRREYTDTQYF. CDR3 bases: TGCGCCAGCAGCACCCGGCGGGAGTACACAGATACGCAGTATTTT.